The table lists the clone carrying this T cell receptor beta chain with a count of one. The data are from a study of blood T cell repertoires in COVID-19. V lost 6 bases to trimming and J lost 6 bases; unmatched junction nucleotides: 8. The CDR3 loop spans 14 amino acids. CDR1 and CDR2 from the germline V gene are MNHEY and SVGAGI. Clones were sequenced by immunoSEQ multiplex PCR, and TCRdb holds only the in-frame ones, with some missing. The top ten hold about 1% of the sample, which has fewer than 350,000 clones, 70% to 90% seen once. Sequenced: PBMCs or T cells enriched from blood (not recorded which). The clonotype originates from a woman in her twenties or thirties who had recovered from COVID-19. The chain couples TRBV6-5 to TRBJ2-7; 10 nucleotides align to TRBD1. The CDR3 DNA reads TGTGCCAGCAGACCGGGACAGGGGTTCGGCGAGCAGTACTTC. Translated, it gives CASRPGQGFGEQYF.